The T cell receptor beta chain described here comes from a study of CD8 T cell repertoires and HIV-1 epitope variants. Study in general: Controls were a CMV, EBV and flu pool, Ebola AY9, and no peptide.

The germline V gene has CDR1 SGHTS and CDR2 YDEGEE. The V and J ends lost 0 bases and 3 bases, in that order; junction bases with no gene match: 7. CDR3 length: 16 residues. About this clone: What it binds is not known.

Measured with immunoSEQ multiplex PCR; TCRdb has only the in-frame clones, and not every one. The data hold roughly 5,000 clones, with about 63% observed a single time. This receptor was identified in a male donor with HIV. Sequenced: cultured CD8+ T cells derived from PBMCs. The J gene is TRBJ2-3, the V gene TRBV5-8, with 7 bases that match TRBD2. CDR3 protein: CASSLGPGGLTDTQYF. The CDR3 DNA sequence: TGTGCCAGCAGCTTGGGGCCGGGAGGTCTAACAGATACGCAGTATTTT.